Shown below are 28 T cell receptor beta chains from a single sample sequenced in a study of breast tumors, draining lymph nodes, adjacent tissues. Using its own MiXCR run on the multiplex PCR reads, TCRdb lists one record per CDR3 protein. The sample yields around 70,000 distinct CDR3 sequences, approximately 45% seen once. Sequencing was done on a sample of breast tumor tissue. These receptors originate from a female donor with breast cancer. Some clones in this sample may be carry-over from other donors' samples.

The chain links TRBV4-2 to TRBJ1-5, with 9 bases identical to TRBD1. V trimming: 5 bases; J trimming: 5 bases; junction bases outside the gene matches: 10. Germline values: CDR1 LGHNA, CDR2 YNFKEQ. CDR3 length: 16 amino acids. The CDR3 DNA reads TGTGCCAGCAGCGATTCCACACAGGGGGCATATCAGCCCCAGCATTTT. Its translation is CASSDSTQGAYQPQHF.

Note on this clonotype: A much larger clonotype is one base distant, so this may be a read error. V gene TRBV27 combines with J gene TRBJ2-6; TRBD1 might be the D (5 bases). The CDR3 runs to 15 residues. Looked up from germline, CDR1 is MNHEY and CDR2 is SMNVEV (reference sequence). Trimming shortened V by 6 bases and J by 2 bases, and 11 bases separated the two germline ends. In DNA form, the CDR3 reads TGTGCCAGCAGAGGGGCAGAAACTGGGGCCAACGTCCTGACTTTC. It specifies CASRGAETGANVLTF.

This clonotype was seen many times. CDR3 sequence (DNA): TGTGCCAGCAGACTCACTAGCGGGGCTGGGTACAATGAGCAGTTCTTC. This sequence encodes CASRLTSGAGYNEQFF. J is TRBJ2-1 and V is TRBV11-1; 10 bases align to TRBD2. The CDR3 runs 16 residues. V was clipped by 6 bases and J by 4 bases; unmatched bases: 9. Per the germline V gene, CDR1 is SGHAT and CDR2 is FQDESV (reference sequence).

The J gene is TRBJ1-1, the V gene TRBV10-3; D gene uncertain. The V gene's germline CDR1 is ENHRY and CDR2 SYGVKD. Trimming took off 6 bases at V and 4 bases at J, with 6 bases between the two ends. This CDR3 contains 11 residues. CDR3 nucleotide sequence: TGTGCCATCAGACAAAGCACTGAAGCTTTCTTT. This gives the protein CAIRQSTEAFF.

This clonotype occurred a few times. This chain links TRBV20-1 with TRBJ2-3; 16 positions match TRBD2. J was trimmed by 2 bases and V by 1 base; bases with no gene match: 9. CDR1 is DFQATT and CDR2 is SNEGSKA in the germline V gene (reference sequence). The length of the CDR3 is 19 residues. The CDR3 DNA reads TGCAGTGCTAGAGCGGGACTAGCGGGGGGGCCAGGTCTCACAGATACGCAGTATTTT. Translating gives CSARAGLAGGPGLTDTQYF.

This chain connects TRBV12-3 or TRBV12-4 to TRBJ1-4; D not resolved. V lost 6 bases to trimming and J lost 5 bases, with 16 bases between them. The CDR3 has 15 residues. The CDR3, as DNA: TGTGCCAGCAGACGGGAGGCATCCTACAATGAAAAACTGTTTTTT. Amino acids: CASRREASYNEKLFF.

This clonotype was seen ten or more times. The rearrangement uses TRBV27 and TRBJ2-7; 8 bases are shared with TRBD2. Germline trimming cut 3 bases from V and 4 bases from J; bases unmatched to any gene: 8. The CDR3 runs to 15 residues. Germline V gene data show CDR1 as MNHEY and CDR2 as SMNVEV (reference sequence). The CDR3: CASSFWAGGSYEQYF. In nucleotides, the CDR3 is TGTGCCAGCAGTTTTTGGGCGGGGGGCTCGTACGAGCAGTACTTC.

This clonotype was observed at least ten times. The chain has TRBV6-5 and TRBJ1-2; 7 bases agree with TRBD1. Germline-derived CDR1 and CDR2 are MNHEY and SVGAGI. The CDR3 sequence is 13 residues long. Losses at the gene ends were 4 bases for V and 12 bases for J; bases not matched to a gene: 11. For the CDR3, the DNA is TGTGCCAGCAGTTCGGGGACAGCCCAAGGGGACACCTTC. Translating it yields CASSSGTAQGDTF.

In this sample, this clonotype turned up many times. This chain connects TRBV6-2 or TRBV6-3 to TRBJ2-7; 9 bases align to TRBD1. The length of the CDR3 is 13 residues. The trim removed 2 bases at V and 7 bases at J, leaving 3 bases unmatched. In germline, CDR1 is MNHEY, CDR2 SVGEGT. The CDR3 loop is CASSYGTGIEQYF. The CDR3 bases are TGTGCCAGCAGTTACGGGACAGGGATAGAGCAGTACTTC.

CDR3 sequence: CSARVEDRGLEQYF. The CDR3 bases are TGCAGTGCTAGAGTAGAGGACAGGGGCCTCGAGCAGTACTTC. The genes are TRBV20-1 and TRBJ2-7; 9 nucleotides agree with TRBD1. Germline V gene sequence: CDR1 DFQATT, CDR2 SNEGSKA (reference sequence). The CDR3 is 14 amino acids. J lost 6 bases, V lost 1 base, and 7 bases had no gene match.

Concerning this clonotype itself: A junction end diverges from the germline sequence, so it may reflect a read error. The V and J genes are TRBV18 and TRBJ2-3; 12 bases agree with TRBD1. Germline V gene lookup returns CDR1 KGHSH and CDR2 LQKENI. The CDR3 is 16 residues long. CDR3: CASSLGDRGPTETQYF. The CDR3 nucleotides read TGTGCCAGCTCACTAGGGGACAGGGGGCCGACAGAGACGCAGTATTTT.

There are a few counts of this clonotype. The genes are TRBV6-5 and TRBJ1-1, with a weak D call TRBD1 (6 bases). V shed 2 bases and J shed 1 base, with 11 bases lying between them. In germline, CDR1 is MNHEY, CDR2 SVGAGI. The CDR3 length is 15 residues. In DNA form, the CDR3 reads TGTGCCAGCAGTTACACCGTGACAGGGAACACTGAAGCTTTCTTT. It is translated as CASSYTVTGNTEAFF.

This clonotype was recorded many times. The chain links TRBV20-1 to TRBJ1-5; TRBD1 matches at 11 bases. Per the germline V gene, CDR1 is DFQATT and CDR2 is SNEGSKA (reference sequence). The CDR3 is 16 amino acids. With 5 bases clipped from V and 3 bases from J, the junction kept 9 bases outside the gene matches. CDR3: CSAGFGTGGINQPQHF. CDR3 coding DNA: TGCAGTGCTGGATTTGGGACAGGGGGGATCAATCAGCCCCAGCATTTT.

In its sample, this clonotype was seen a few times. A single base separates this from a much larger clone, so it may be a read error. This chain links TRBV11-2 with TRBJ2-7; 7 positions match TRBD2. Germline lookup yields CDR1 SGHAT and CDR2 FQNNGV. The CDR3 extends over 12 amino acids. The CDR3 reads CASSLELAAANF. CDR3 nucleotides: TGTGCCAGCAGCTTAGAGCTAGCGGCGGCCAACTTC.

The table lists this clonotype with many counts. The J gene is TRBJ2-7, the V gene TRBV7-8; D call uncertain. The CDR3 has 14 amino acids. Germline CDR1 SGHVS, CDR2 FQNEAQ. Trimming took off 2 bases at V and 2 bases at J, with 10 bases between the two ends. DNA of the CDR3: TGTGCCAGCAGCTTATCTTCAGAGACCTACGAGCAGTACTTC. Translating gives CASSLSSETYEQYF.

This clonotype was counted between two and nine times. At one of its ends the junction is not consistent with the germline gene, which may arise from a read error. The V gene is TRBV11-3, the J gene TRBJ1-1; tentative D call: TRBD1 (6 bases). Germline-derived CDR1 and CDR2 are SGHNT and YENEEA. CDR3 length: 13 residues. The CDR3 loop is CASGLGGNTEAFF. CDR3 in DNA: TGTGCCAGCGGCTTAGGGGGGAACACTGAAGCTTTCTTT.

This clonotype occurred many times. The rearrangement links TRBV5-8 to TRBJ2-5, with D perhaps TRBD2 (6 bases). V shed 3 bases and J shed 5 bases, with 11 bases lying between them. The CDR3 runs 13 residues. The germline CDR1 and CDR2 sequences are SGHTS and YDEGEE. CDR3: CASSSGVGETQYF. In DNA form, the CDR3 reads TGTGCCAGCAGCTCGGGAGTAGGTGAGACCCAGTACTTC.

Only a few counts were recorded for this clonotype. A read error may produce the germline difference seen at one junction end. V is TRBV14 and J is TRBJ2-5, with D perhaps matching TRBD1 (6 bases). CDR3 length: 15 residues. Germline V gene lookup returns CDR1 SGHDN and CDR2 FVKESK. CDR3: CASSQLGAGWETPCF. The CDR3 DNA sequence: TGTGCCAGCAGCCAATTGGGGGCTGGATGGGAGACCCCGTGCTTC.

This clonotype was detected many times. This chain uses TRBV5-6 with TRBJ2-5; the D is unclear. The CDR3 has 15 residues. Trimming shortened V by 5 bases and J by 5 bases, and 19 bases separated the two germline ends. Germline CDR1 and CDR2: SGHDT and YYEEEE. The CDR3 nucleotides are TGTGCCAGCAGACCCCCGGCGGCGGCCCTGGAGACCCAGTACTTC. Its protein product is CASRPPAAALETQYF.

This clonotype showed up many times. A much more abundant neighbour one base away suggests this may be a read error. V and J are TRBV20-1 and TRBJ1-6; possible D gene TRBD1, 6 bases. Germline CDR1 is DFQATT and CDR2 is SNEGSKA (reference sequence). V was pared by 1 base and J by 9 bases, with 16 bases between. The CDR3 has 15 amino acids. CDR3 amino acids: CSARGLGRTASPLHF. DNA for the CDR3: TGCAGTGCTAGAGGTCTTGGGAGGACAGCTTCACCCCTCCACTTT.

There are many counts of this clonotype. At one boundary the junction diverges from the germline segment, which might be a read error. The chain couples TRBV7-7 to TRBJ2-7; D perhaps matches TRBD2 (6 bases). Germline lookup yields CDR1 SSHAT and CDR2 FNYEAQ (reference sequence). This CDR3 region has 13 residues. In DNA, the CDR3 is TGTGCTAGCAGCCCCGGGAGAACCTACGAGCAGTACTTC. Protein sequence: CASSPGRTYEQYF.

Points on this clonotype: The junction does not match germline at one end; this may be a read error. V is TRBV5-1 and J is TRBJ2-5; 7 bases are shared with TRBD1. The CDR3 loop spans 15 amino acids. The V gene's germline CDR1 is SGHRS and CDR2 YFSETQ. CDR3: CASRLTGLAQETRYF. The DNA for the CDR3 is TGCGCCAGCAGGTTGACAGGGTTGGCCCAAGAGACCCGGTACTTC. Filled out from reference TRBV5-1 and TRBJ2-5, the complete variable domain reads KAGVTQTPRYLIKTRGQQVTLSCSPISGHRSVSWYQQTPGQGLQFLFEYFSETQRNKGNFPGRFSGRQFSNSRSEMNVSTLELGDSALYLCASRLTGLAQETRYFGPGTRLLVL.

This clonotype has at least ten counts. In DNA form, the CDR3 reads TGTGCCAGCAGCGTAGGGGACAGAGCCTACGAGCAGTACTTC. Amino acids: CASSVGDRAYEQYF. This rearrangement joins TRBV9 to TRBJ2-7; 7 positions agree with TRBD1. CDR1 is SGDLS, CDR2 YYNGEE, per germline. The CDR3 totals 14 residues. The V gene end was trimmed by 0 bases and the J gene end by 2 bases; junction bases not matched to a gene: 2.

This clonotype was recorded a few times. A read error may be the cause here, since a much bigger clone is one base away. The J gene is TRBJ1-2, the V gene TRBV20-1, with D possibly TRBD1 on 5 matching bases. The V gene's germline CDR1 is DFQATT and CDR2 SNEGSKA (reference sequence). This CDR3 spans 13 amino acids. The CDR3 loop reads CSASNGGRYAYTF. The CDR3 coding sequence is TGCAGTGCCTCGAATGGGGGAAGGTATGCCTACACCTTC.

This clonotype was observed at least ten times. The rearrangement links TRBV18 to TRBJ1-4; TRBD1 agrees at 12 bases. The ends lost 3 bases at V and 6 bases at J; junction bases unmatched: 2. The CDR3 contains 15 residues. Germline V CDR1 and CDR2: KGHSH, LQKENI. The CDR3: CASSPGQGADEKLFF. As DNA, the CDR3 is TGTGCCAGCTCACCGGGACAGGGGGCGGATGAAAAACTGTTTTTT. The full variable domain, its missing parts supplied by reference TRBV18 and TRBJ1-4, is NAGVMQNPRHLVRRRGQEARLRCSPMKGHSHVYWYRQLPEEGLKFMVYLQKENIIDESGMPKERFSAEFPKEGPSILRIQQVVRGDSAAYFCASSPGQGADEKLFFGSGTQLSVL.

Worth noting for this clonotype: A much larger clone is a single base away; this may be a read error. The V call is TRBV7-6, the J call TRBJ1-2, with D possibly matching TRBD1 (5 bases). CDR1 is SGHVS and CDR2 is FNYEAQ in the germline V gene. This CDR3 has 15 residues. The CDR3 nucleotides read TGTGTCAGCAGCTTGGGTGGGGGTCAGGGCTATGGCTACCCCTTC. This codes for CVSSLGGGQGYGYPF.

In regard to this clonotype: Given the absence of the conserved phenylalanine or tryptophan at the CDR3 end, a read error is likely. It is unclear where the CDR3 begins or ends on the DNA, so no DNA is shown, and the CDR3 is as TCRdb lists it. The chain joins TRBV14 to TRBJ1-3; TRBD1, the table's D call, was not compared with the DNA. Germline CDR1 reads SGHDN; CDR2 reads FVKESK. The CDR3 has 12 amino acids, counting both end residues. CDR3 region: CASSQGAQGGNT.

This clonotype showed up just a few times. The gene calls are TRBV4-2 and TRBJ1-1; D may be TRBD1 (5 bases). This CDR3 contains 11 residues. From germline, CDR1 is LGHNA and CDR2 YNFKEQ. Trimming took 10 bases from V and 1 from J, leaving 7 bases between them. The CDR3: CATQGNTEAFF. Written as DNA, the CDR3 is TGTGCCACCCAGGGGAACACTGAAGCTTTCTTT.